This is a list of T cell receptor beta chains from one sample in a study of Ad26.COV2.S vaccination and SARS-CoV-2 variants. TCRdb's table, derived via immunoSEQ multiplex PCR, lists solely in-frame clones and lacks some. The sample includes hundreds of thousands of clones, around 87% of them seen just once. This specimen consisted of peripheral blood, obtained in a trial of Ad26.COV2.S vaccine versus placebo. The receptors shown here come from a person aged 18-65 years who received the Ad26.COV2.S COVID-19 vaccine or a placebo. Each CDR3 is given with its conserved first and last residue. Fields, in order: V gene, J gene, clone size, D gene, CDR3 DNA, CDR3 protein. The D gene is left open where the match is weak. Size tells how often a clone was seen (once, few, many) or the class of an expanded clone, and some rows leave it out.

V: TRBV18; J: TRBJ1-5; size: -; D: -; DNA: TGTGCCAGCTCACAATGGGAAAGAGCCCAGCCCCAGCATTTT; CDR3: CASSQWERAQPQHF
V: TRBV5-1; J: TRBJ2-7; size: -; D: -; DNA: TGCGCCAGCGGCGAAAGGGGCGAGCAGTACTTC; CDR3: CASGERGEQYF
V: TRBV19; J: TRBJ2-2; size: few; D: TRBD1; DNA: TGTGCCACCTCGGACAGGGCAAACACCGGGGAGCTGTTTTTT; CDR3: CATSDRANTGELFF
V: TRBV6-6; J: TRBJ1-1; size: -; D: -; DNA: TGTGCCAGCACATCTCTACAGCATGAAGCTTTCTTT; CDR3: CASTSLQHEAFF
V: TRBV24-1; J: TRBJ2-2; size: -; D: -; DNA: TGTGCCACCAGTAGGAGGGGCGGGGAGCTGTTTTTT; CDR3: CATSRRGGELFF
V: TRBV5-4; J: TRBJ2-7; size: -; D: TRBD2; DNA: TGTGCCAGCAGCTGGGAGGGGGAGCAGTACTTC; CDR3: CASSWEGEQYF
V: TRBV6-2/TRBV6-3; J: TRBJ1-1; size: -; D: -; DNA: TGTGCCAGCAGTTACTACGGCAGGGTGAACACTGAAGCTTTCTTT; CDR3: CASSYYGRVNTEAFF
V: TRBV6-5; J: TRBJ2-7; size: -; D: -; DNA: TGTGCCAGCAGCCAATCAGGGGGGATCTCCTACGAGCAGTACTTC; CDR3: CASSQSGGISYEQYF
V: TRBV3-1/TRBV3-2; J: TRBJ1-2; size: -; D: TRBD1; DNA: TGTGCCACACTAGGGACAGACAACTATGGCTACACCTTC; CDR3: CATLGTDNYGYTF
V: TRBV6-1; J: TRBJ1-3; size: -; D: TRBD1; DNA: TGTGCCAGCAGTGAACGCAGGGGGCTGGGAAACACCATATATTTT; CDR3: CASSERRGLGNTIYF
V: TRBV6-4; J: TRBJ2-7; size: -; D: TRBD2; DNA: TGTGCCAGCAGTGATCAAGACCAGCGGGGGAGCTCCTACGAGCAGTACTTC; CDR3: CASSDQDQRGSSYEQYF
V: TRBV9; J: TRBJ2-5; size: -; D: -; DNA: TGTGCCAGCAGCGTGGGTAATAGCGGCCAAGGGGAGACCCAGTACTTC; CDR3: CASSVGNSGQGETQYF
V: TRBV6-5; J: TRBJ2-5; size: few; D: TRBD1; DNA: TGTGCCAGCAGTTACTCGAGGGACAGGGGACAGACCCAGTACTTC; CDR3: CASSYSRDRGQTQYF
V: TRBV19; J: TRBJ2-7; size: -; D: TRBD1; DNA: TGTGCCAGTAGCCCGACAGGGAATAGAGCCTACGAGCAGTACTTC; CDR3: CASSPTGNRAYEQYF
V: TRBV7-9; J: TRBJ2-7; size: -; D: TRBD1; DNA: TGTGCCAGCAGCCCAGGAAGCGCACAGGGGAGAGGAACCTACGAGCAGTACTTC; CDR3: CASSPGSAQGRGTYEQYF
V: TRBV6-6; J: TRBJ1-6; size: -; D: -; DNA: TGTGCCAGCAGCCCAGCGGTAGGACCCCTCCACTTT; CDR3: CASSPAVGPLHF
V: TRBV30; J: TRBJ2-7; size: -; D: -; DNA: TGTGCCTGGAGTGTAGTTGGGAGCGAGCAGTACTTC; CDR3: CAWSVVGSEQYF
V: TRBV13; J: TRBJ2-5; size: -; D: TRBD2; DNA: TGTGCCAGCAGCTCCCCGGGAGGGAGGAGAGAGACCCAGTACTTC; CDR3: CASSSPGGRRETQYF
V: TRBV7-3; J: TRBJ2-2; size: -; D: TRBD1; DNA: TGTGCCAGCAGCTCCCCGGGACAGGGAGTCGGGGAGCTGTTTTTT; CDR3: CASSSPGQGVGELFF
V: TRBV4-3; J: TRBJ2-5; size: -; D: -; DNA: TGCGCCAGCAGCCAGAATACAGCTTTTCAAGAGACCCAGTACTTC; CDR3: CASSQNTAFQETQYF
V: TRBV29-1; J: TRBJ2-7; size: -; D: TRBD1; DNA: TGCAGCGTCGGGACAGTCTACTCCTACGAGCAGTACTTC; CDR3: CSVGTVYSYEQYF
V: TRBV9; J: TRBJ2-1; size: -; D: TRBD2; DNA: TGTGCCAGCAGCGATAGCGGGGGGACGCGTGAGCAGTTCTTC; CDR3: CASSDSGGTREQFF
V: TRBV6-2/TRBV6-3; J: TRBJ2-7; size: -; D: -; DNA: TGTGCCAGCAGTTTCGAGGGAGTCGAGCAGTACTTC; CDR3: CASSFEGVEQYF
V: TRBV5-4; J: TRBJ2-3; size: -; D: TRBD2; DNA: TGTGCCAGCAGCAATAGCGGGGGTATCACAGATACGCAGTATTTT; CDR3: CASSNSGGITDTQYF
V: TRBV11-2; J: TRBJ2-5; size: -; D: -; DNA: TGTGCCAGCAGCTTATCGAATTTAGAGACCCAGTACTTC; CDR3: CASSLSNLETQYF
V: TRBV30; J: TRBJ1-5; size: -; D: -; DNA: TGTGCCTGGAGTCCCCGTGAGGATCAGCCCCAGCATTTT; CDR3: CAWSPREDQPQHF
V: TRBV6-2/TRBV6-3; J: TRBJ2-1; size: -; D: -; DNA: TGTGCCAGCAGTCCCCCAAGGAGTATCGATGAGCAGTTCTTC; CDR3: CASSPPRSIDEQFF
V: TRBV2; J: TRBJ2-3; size: -; D: TRBD2; DNA: TGTGCCAGCAGTGACCTCAGGACTAGCTCAACGCAGTATTTT; CDR3: CASSDLRTSSTQYF
V: TRBV6-2/TRBV6-3; J: TRBJ1-5; size: -; D: -; DNA: TGTGCCAGCAGTTACCTAGGGACAAGCAATCAGCCCCAGCATTTT; CDR3: CASSYLGTSNQPQHF
V: TRBV6-6; J: TRBJ1-3; size: once; D: TRBD1; DNA: TGTGCCAGCAGTTACTTCCCGACAGGGGAAGGAAACACCATATATTTT; CDR3: CASSYFPTGEGNTIYF
V: TRBV10-3; J: TRBJ1-1; size: -; D: -; DNA: TGTGCCATCAGTGAGGCAGGCCGAGGTAACACTGAAGCTTTCTTT; CDR3: CAISEAGRGNTEAFF
V: TRBV9; J: TRBJ2-7; size: -; D: TRBD1; DNA: TGTGCCAGCAGTCTTACAGGGGGCTCCTACGAGCAGTACTTC; CDR3: CASSLTGGSYEQYF
V: TRBV5-5; J: TRBJ1-1; size: -; D: -; DNA: TGTGCCAGCAGCCCTGACAGTGACACTGAAGCTTTCTTT; CDR3: CASSPDSDTEAFF
V: TRBV19; J: TRBJ1-1; size: -; D: -; DNA: TGTGCCAGTAGTATAGCGGTGAACACTGAAGCTTTCTTT; CDR3: CASSIAVNTEAFF
V: TRBV5-1; J: TRBJ2-5; size: few; D: -; DNA: TGCGCCAGCAGCTTTGGGGGGGAGACCCAGTACTTC; CDR3: CASSFGGETQYF
V: TRBV6-6; J: TRBJ1-1; size: once; D: -; DNA: TGTGCCAGCACCCCCAACCCGTCGGTCACTGAAGCTTTCTTT; CDR3: CASTPNPSVTEAFF
V: TRBV7-9; J: TRBJ2-5; size: -; D: -; DNA: TGTGCCAGCAGCCCCCCGACCAAAGAGACCCAGTACTTC; CDR3: CASSPPTKETQYF
V: TRBV19; J: TRBJ2-5; size: -; D: -; DNA: TGTGCCAGTAGTGAAGACCAGGGGGAGACCCAGTACTTC; CDR3: CASSEDQGETQYF
V: TRBV4-1; J: TRBJ2-7; size: -; D: -; DNA: TGCGCCAGCAGCCAAGAGCGGCCCTCCGGGGCCTACGAGCAGTACTTC; CDR3: CASSQERPSGAYEQYF
V: TRBV2; J: TRBJ1-2; size: -; D: TRBD1; DNA: TGTGCCAGCACGGAGAACAGGGGGCTTCGGTTTTCCGGCTACACCTTC; CDR3: CASTENRGLRFSGYTF
V: TRBV25-1; J: TRBJ2-2; size: -; D: -; DNA: TGTGCCAGCAGTGAGAACACCGGGGAGCTGTTTTTT; CDR3: CASSENTGELFF
V: TRBV6-1; J: TRBJ1-1; size: -; D: -; DNA: TGTGCCAGCAGTGAAGCGGTCCAGAACACTGAAGCTTTCTTT; CDR3: CASSEAVQNTEAFF
V: TRBV11-3; J: TRBJ2-1; size: -; D: -; DNA: TGTGCCAGCAGCTTAGCCGTTGGAGGCGGCTACAATGAGCAGTTCTTC; CDR3: CASSLAVGGGYNEQFF
V: TRBV6-5; J: TRBJ2-3; size: -; D: -; DNA: TGTGCCAGCAGTACCCCAGGCACAGATACGCAGTATTTT; CDR3: CASSTPGTDTQYF
V: TRBV24-1; J: TRBJ1-1; size: once; D: -; DNA: TGTGCCACCATCACCCGGGGATTTTGGAACACTGAAGCTTTCTTT; CDR3: CATITRGFWNTEAFF
V: TRBV29-1; J: TRBJ2-1; size: -; D: -; DNA: TGCAGCGTTGAAGCCTCGGATGGGGAGCAGTTCTTC; CDR3: CSVEASDGEQFF
V: TRBV27; J: TRBJ2-1; size: -; D: TRBD2; DNA: TGTGCCAGCAGTTCCCTAGCGGGGGGCCTCTCCTACAATGAGCAGTTCTTC; CDR3: CASSSLAGGLSYNEQFF
V: TRBV30; J: TRBJ2-2; size: -; D: -; DNA: TGTGCCTGGAGTTCAGGGAAAACCGGGGAGCTGTTTTTT; CDR3: CAWSSGKTGELFF
V: TRBV5-1; J: TRBJ1-6; size: -; D: -; DNA: TGCGCCAGCAGCCCAGTGGAGCAGACCAATTCACCCCTCCACTTT; CDR3: CASSPVEQTNSPLHF
V: TRBV20-1; J: TRBJ2-5; size: -; D: -; DNA: TGCAGTGCTATGACCTTGGAGACCCAGTACTTC; CDR3: CSAMTLETQYF
V: TRBV10-3; J: TRBJ1-6; size: once; D: TRBD1; DNA: TGTGCCATCAGTGAGCGGGACAGGGGTCGGTCACCCCTCCACTTT; CDR3: CAISERDRGRSPLHF
V: TRBV27; J: TRBJ2-7; size: few; D: -; DNA: TGTGCCAGCAGGGACAGGAGGGGGAGGGAAGAGCAGTACTTC; CDR3: CASRDRRGREEQYF
V: TRBV6-5; J: TRBJ2-7; size: -; D: -; DNA: TGTGCCAGCAGAAGCTACTTCGAGCAGTACTTC; CDR3: CASRSYFEQYF
V: TRBV29-1; J: TRBJ2-6; size: -; D: -; DNA: TGCAGCGTTTTCACAGGGTCTGGGGCCAACGTCCTGACTTTC; CDR3: CSVFTGSGANVLTF
V: TRBV5-1; J: TRBJ2-5; size: -; D: -; DNA: TGCGCCAGCAGCTTGGGCAGGGGAGGGACCCAGTACTTC; CDR3: CASSLGRGGTQYF
V: TRBV5-5; J: TRBJ2-1; size: -; D: -; DNA: TGTGCCAGCAGCTTTCCCCGGGGTTCGGGCGAGCAGTTCTTC; CDR3: CASSFPRGSGEQFF
V: TRBV3-1/TRBV3-2; J: TRBJ1-2; size: -; D: -; DNA: TGTGCCAGCAGCCAAGATCGTAGCTTGGGCTATGGCTACACCTTC; CDR3: CASSQDRSLGYGYTF
V: TRBV4-2; J: TRBJ1-3; size: once; D: TRBD1; DNA: TGTGCCAGCAGCCATCTCCCGGGACAGGGGACTTCTACGGGAAACACCATATATTTT; CDR3: CASSHLPGQGTSTGNTIYF
V: TRBV5-1; J: TRBJ1-4; size: -; D: -; DNA: TGCGCCAGCAGCCCTATAGGGCAGGGCCCTCAAATGGAGGAAAAACTGTTTTTT; CDR3: CASSPIGQGPQMEEKLFF
V: TRBV20-1; J: TRBJ2-2; size: -; D: -; DNA: TGCAGTGGGGGGGAGCTGTTTTTT; CDR3: CSGGELFF